Given below is one T cell receptor beta chain in context. This clonotype was found many times. What this receptor recognizes is not known. No clone much larger than this one lies a single base away; base qualities are absent. TCRdb shows the sequencer as Illumina HiSeq 1500. TCRdb redid the processing of the public reads, applying fastp at Q25 and MiXCR, and retained in-frame beta chains. Rows are combined by CDR3 protein, so each entry shows the most common genes and DNA. The sample has about 530,000 distinct CDR3 sequences on record, approximately 25% of them singletons. The ten largest clones add up to around 14% of the sample. This record comes from a study of T cell repertoires in cytomegalovirus infection (dated by TCRdb to between 2018 and 2020). For the study in its entirety: Donor HLA type was relevant to the analysis, because carriage of CMV infection together with the matching HLA type was indicated by public TCR beta signatures.

Beyond this particular receptor, the publication reports: In the ex vivo response, HLA-C-restricted CMV-specific TCR beta clonotypes were dominant, and in two of eight donors the single most frequent clonotype came from this HLA-C-restricted group. In both this cohort and an independent cohort of a few hundred donors, the cumulative frequency of public TCR beta family members distinguished carriers of CMV infection plus the relevant HLA type.

This TCR was recovered from a human donor in good health (CMV status not recorded). Some clones in this sample may be carry-over from other donors' samples. Specimen: PBMCs.

The CDR3: CASGTGAGEDTQYF. The sequence in DNA is TGTGCCAGCGGGACAGGGGCAGGAGAGGATACGCAGTATTTT. The chain links TRBV7-9 with TRBJ2-3, with 10 middle bases fitting TRBD1. The CDR3 runs 14 residues from the cysteine to the phenylalanine. Only the CDR3 portion is preserved as DNA: 42 bases, with reading frame beginning at the first base. Unmatched junction bases come to 8, with V trimmed by 8 bases and J by 6 bases. CDR1 and CDR2 (SEHNR, FQNEAQ) derive from the germline V gene (reference sequence). Supplemented by the reference TRBV7-9 and TRBJ2-3 proteins around the CDR3, the complete variable domain is DTGVSQNPRHKITKRGQNVTFRCDPISEHNRLYWYRQTLGQGPEFLTYFQNEAQLEKSRLLSDRFSAERPKGSFSTLEIQRTEQGDSAMYLCASGTGAGEDTQYFGPGTRLTVL.